A selection of T cell receptor beta chains follows, all from one sample in a study of T cell responses to AZD1222 COVID-19 vaccine. The repertoire was sequenced with immunoSEQ multiplex PCR; TCRdb's copy has only in-frame clones and lacks some. Among about 90,000 clones listed, approximately 89% were seen once. The sequenced sample was peripheral blood, obtained 28 days after the second AZD1222 dose. The source of these receptors is an adult who received the AZD1222 COVID-19 vaccine. Both conserved end residues are part of each CDR3. The D gene is left open where the match is weak.

J: TRBJ2-3; length: 17; D: -; V: TRBV27; CDR3: CASTAQFGGVGTDTQYF
J: TRBJ1-5; length: 13; D: -; V: TRBV7-8; CDR3: CASSPGENQPQHF
J: TRBJ2-4; length: 11; D: -; V: TRBV6-5; CDR3: CASSYEYIQYF
J: TRBJ1-2; length: 16; D: TRBD1; V: TRBV28; CDR3: CAIHRGWTPTNYGYTF
J: TRBJ1-2; length: 19; D: -; V: TRBV7-9; CDR3: CASSPPLRDVTSENYGYTF
J: TRBJ2-7; length: 14; D: TRBD2; V: TRBV19; CDR3: CASSINPGGYEQYF
J: TRBJ2-7; length: 18; D: TRBD2; V: TRBV5-1; CDR3: CASSPLGSGGIDSYEQYF
J: TRBJ1-2; length: 15; D: TRBD1; V: TRBV6-2/TRBV6-3; CDR3: CASSYRTGDLYGYTF
J: TRBJ1-1; length: 14; D: -; V: TRBV19; CDR3: CASSITDAGFEAFF
J: TRBJ2-7; length: 14; D: TRBD2; V: TRBV20-1; CDR3: CSASIAGRSYEQYF
J: TRBJ2-1; length: 13; D: -; V: TRBV11-2; CDR3: CASSLGHGNEQFF
J: TRBJ2-7; length: 18; D: TRBD1; V: TRBV27; CDR3: CASSLSWGVRDRSYEQYF
J: TRBJ2-1; length: 13; D: -; V: TRBV10-1; CDR3: CASSEQVGNEQFF